This TCR beta chain is from a study of CD8 T cells in Susac syndrome. Findings and limits, study-wide: TCR sequencing and HLA analysis covered a relatively small number of individuals.

The T cells that were sequenced for TCR beta were CD8+ and CD4+ cells from blood. The germline CDR1 and CDR2 sequences are LNHDA and SQIVND (reference sequence). Trimming at V came to 3 bases and at J to 0 bases, leaving 7 bases not matched to a gene. The length of the CDR3 is 17 residues. As concerns this clonotype: Its antigen remains unknown.

Random-hexamer reverse transcription was applied to about 0.45 to 1 ug RNA. Amplification of TCR beta CDR3 by immunoSEQ multiplex PCR spanned 54 Vbeta and 13 Jbeta. TCRdb processed the immunoSEQ multiplex PCR reads anew with MiXCR; each CDR3 protein has one entry. The sample includes about 160,000 distinct CDR3 sequences, around 90% seen only once; the top ten take 0.08%. The V call is TRBV19, the J call TRBJ2-1, with 8 bases lining up with TRBD2. Sample: CD4+ T cells from PBMCs. The TCR originated in a human donor in good health. The CDR3 loop is CASSIRASGSSYNEQFF. In DNA, the CDR3 is TGTGCCAGTAGTATTAGGGCTAGCGGGTCCTCCTACAATGAGCAGTTCTTC.